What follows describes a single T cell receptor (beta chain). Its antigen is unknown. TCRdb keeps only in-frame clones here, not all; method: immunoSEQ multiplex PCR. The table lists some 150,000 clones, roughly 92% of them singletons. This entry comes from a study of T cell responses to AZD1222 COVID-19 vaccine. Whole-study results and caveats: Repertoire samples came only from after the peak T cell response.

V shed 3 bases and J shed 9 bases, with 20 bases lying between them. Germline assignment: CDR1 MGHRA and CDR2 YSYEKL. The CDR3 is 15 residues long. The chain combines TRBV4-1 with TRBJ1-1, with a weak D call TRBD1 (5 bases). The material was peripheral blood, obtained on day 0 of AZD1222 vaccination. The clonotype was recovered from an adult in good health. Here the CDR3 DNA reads TGCGCCAGCAGCCACTCAGGCGAACCGGGACGACAAGCTTTCTTT. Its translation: CASSHSGEPGRQAFF.